This TCR beta chain comes out of a study of breast tumors, draining lymph nodes, adjacent tissues. Study-level points and caveats: Tumor repertoires ranked between lymph nodes and nontumor tissue in diversity, with V and J gene preferences. Luminal-like breast cancer showed significantly greater tumor-nontumor repertoire similarity than basal-like breast cancer did. Findings are consistent with lymph node origin and intratumoral expansion of most tumor T cells. Data only fit, rather than demonstrated, lymph node origin of most tumor T cells.

CDR1 is DFQATT and CDR2 is SNEGSKA in the germline V gene (reference sequence). V lost 5 bases, J lost 5 bases, and 3 bases stayed unmatched. The CDR3 contains 13 residues. Samples came from axillary lymph nodes draining the breast cancer. A note on this clonotype: What it binds is unknown.

TCRdb ran MiXCR on the multiplex PCR reads and lists one entry per CDR3 protein. The sample has 84,000 or so distinct CDR3 sequences; approximately 29% are singletons. Material: axillary lymph node tissue. The sequence derives from a female donor with breast cancer. Some clones in this sample may be carry-over from other donors' samples. The chain combines TRBV20-1 with TRBJ2-3; 11 nucleotides match TRBD2. DNA of the CDR3: TGCAGTGCTTCCGGGACTAGCGGAGATACGCAGTATTTT. Translated: CSASGTSGDTQYF.